Listed below are T cell receptor beta chains from one sample, sequenced in a study of OX40 agonist ivuxolimab in advanced cancers. Sequencing used immunoSEQ multiplex PCR; TCRdb keeps in-frame clones, though not all of them. Among 100,000 to 130,000 clones listed, more than 85% were seen once. The source material was CD4+ or CD8+ T cells sorted from blood, sampled in a trial of the OX40 agonist ivuxolimab. Source of these receptors: an adult with an advanced solid tumor such as melanoma, head and neck, liver or kidney cancer. Both conserved end residues are part of each CDR3. Fields, in order: clone size, J gene, V gene, D gene, CDR3 protein, CDR3 DNA. The D gene is left open where the match is weak. Size tells how often a clone was seen (once, few, many) or the class of an expanded clone, and some rows leave it out.

>-|TRBJ2-1|TRBV19|TRBD2
CASRERGSNNEQFF
TGTGCCAGTAGGGAGCGGGGATCAAACAATGAGCAGTTCTTC
>-|TRBJ2-7|TRBV21-1|-
CASSRQGLYEQYF
TGTGCCAGCAGCAGGCAGGGACTATACGAGCAGTACTTC
>-|TRBJ2-4|TRBV7-8|TRBD2
CASSLRTSGRALAKNIQYF
TGTGCCAGCAGCCTAAGGACTAGCGGGAGGGCCCTAGCCAAAAACATTCAGTACTTC
>-|TRBJ2-5|TRBV11-2|-
CASSLDLETQYF
TGTGCCAGCAGCTTAGATCTGGAGACCCAGTACTTC
>-|TRBJ2-1|TRBV29-1|-
CSLMGAHYNEQFF
TGCAGCCTGATGGGGGCCCACTACAATGAGCAGTTCTTC
>-|TRBJ2-5|TRBV7-9|-
CASSLVSVETQYF
TGTGCCAGCAGCTTAGTTAGCGTGGAGACCCAGTACTTC
>-|TRBJ2-5|TRBV4-1|TRBD2
CASSQGPGGELQETQYF
TGCGCCAGCAGCCAAGGCCCCGGGGGGGAGCTCCAAGAGACCCAGTACTTC
>-|TRBJ2-7|TRBV5-1|-
CASSLIAGTSSYEQYF
TGCGCCAGCAGCTTAATAGCCGGGACCAGCTCCTACGAGCAGTACTTC
>once|TRBJ2-3|TRBV5-4|-
CASSQTSLATDTQYF
TGTGCCAGCAGCCAGACTAGTTTGGCCACAGATACGCAGTATTTT
>-|TRBJ2-7|TRBV30|-
CAWSRPAKGDEQYF
TGTGCCTGGAGTAGGCCAGCTAAAGGCGACGAGCAGTACTTC
>once|TRBJ2-3|TRBV27|-
CASSLKPPDTQYF
TGTGCCAGCAGTTTAAAACCCCCAGATACGCAGTATTTT
>-|TRBJ1-1|TRBV10-2|TRBD1
CASSEGGQTEAFF
TGCGCCAGCTCCGAGGGGGGACAGACTGAAGCTTTCTTT
>-|TRBJ1-1|TRBV5-1|TRBD1
CASSSGTGANAEAFF
TGCGCCAGCAGCTCCGGGACAGGGGCCAACGCTGAAGCTTTCTTT
>-|TRBJ1-4|TRBV6-1|-
CASSLLGISNEKLFF
TGTGCCAGCAGCCTACTCGGGATTTCTAATGAAAAACTGTTTTTT
>-|TRBJ2-3|TRBV6-5|TRBD2
CASRTGTSDTDTQYF
TGTGCCAGCAGAACCGGGACTAGCGACACAGATACGCAGTATTTT
>once|TRBJ2-3|TRBV10-3|TRBD2
CAISGLAGVGDTQYF
TGTGCCATCAGTGGTCTAGCGGGGGTTGGAGATACGCAGTATTTT
>-|TRBJ1-4|TRBV2|TRBD1
CASSGQGTNEKLFF
TGTGCCAGCAGTGGACAGGGAACTAATGAAAAACTGTTTTTT
>-|TRBJ2-3|TRBV10-3|TRBD2
CAISIGTSSTDTQYF
TGTGCCATCAGTATAGGGACTAGTAGCACAGATACGCAGTATTTT
>-|TRBJ2-7|TRBV10-2|TRBD2
CASSEQLAGGPYEQYF
TGCGCCAGCAGTGAGCAACTAGCGGGGGGACCCTACGAGCAGTACTTC
>-|TRBJ2-5|TRBV11-1|-
CASSLNQETQYF
TGTGCCAGCAGCTTAAATCAGGAGACCCAGTACTTC
>-|TRBJ2-7|TRBV6-1|-
CASSPQGYEQYF
TGTGCCAGCAGTCCTCAGGGTTACGAGCAGTACTTC
>once|TRBJ2-7|TRBV2|TRBD1
CASGGTGSYEQYF
TGTGCCAGCGGGGGGACAGGATCCTACGAGCAGTACTTC
>-|TRBJ1-5|TRBV21-1|-
CASSKEIPGGDQPQHF
TGTGCCAGCAGCAAAGAGATCCCAGGGGGAGATCAGCCCCAGCATTTT
>-|TRBJ2-5|TRBV19|TRBD1
CASSRRTGTGGAQTQYF
TGTGCCAGTAGCCGAAGAACCGGGACAGGGGGCGCTCAGACCCAGTACTTC
>once|TRBJ1-2|TRBV9|TRBD1
CASSVSGTGAVGYTF
TGTGCCAGCAGCGTATCAGGGACAGGGGCGGTCGGCTACACCTTC
>-|TRBJ2-5|TRBV10-3|TRBD1
CAISRDRGQETQYF
TGTGCCATCAGCCGGGACAGGGGGCAAGAGACCCAGTACTTC
>-|TRBJ2-1|TRBV7-3|TRBD2
CASSLGLAENNEQFF
TGTGCCAGCAGCTTAGGACTAGCGGAAAACAATGAGCAGTTCTTC
>-|TRBJ2-1|TRBV4-2|-
CASSQAGLYNEQFF
TGTGCCAGCAGCCAAGCGGGATTATACAATGAGCAGTTCTTC
>-|TRBJ2-5|TRBV4-1|TRBD2
CASSQEFGTSGGEETQYF
TGCGCCAGCAGCCAAGAATTTGGGACTAGCGGGGGGGAAGAGACCCAGTACTTC
>-|TRBJ2-1|TRBV4-1|-
CASSPLTGSFSRLF
TGCGCCAGCAGCCCCCTTACTGGGTCTTTTAGCCGACTCTTC
>once|TRBJ2-1|TRBV19|-
CASGKDRPSSSSYNEQFF
TGTGCCAGTGGTAAAGACAGGCCAAGCTCTAGCTCCTACAATGAGCAGTTCTTC
>-|TRBJ2-2|TRBV6-5|TRBD2
CASSWRGAYTGELFF
TGTGCCAGCAGTTGGCGGGGGGCATACACCGGGGAGCTGTTTTTT
>-|TRBJ2-5|TRBV20-1|-
CSARVGETQYF
TGCAGTGCTAGAGTCGGTGAGACCCAGTACTTC
>few|TRBJ2-5|TRBV27|-
CASSPLKTQYF
TGTGCCAGCAGCCCCCTAAAGACCCAGTACTTC
>once|TRBJ2-5|TRBV19|TRBD2
CASSIGLAGVHQETQYF
TGTGCCAGTAGTATCGGACTAGCGGGAGTTCACCAAGAGACCCAGTACTTC
>-|TRBJ1-6|TRBV30|-
CAWSRGLGGNSPLHF
TGTGCCTGGAGTAGGGGACTTGGGGGAAATTCACCCCTCCACTTT
>once|TRBJ1-2|TRBV10-3|-
CAIGLATGYHGYTF
TGTGCCATCGGACTAGCTACAGGATATCATGGCTACACCTTC
>-|TRBJ2-1|TRBV10-1|TRBD2
CASSPSGSWNEQFF
TGCGCCAGCAGTCCTAGCGGGAGTTGGAATGAGCAGTTCTTC
>-|TRBJ2-5|TRBV5-1|-
CASSFLGPQETQYF
TGCGCCAGCAGCTTCCTGGGACCACAAGAGACCCAGTACTTC
>-|TRBJ1-1|TRBV7-9|-
CASSPMGGNTEAFF
TGTGCCAGCAGCCCAATGGGGGGAAACACTGAAGCTTTCTTT
>-|TRBJ1-2|TRBV6-1|-
CASSLEQGSNYGYTF
TGTGCCAGCAGTCTGGAACAAGGGTCTAACTATGGCTACACCTTC
>-|TRBJ1-1|TRBV2|TRBD1
CASRFDRGTEAFF
TGTGCCAGCAGGTTCGACAGGGGCACTGAAGCTTTCTTT
>-|TRBJ2-2|TRBV5-4|-
CASSQGDSTGELFF
TGTGCCAGCAGCCAAGGGGACTCCACCGGGGAGCTGTTTTTT
>-|TRBJ1-1|TRBV29-1|-
CSVATELNTEAFF
TGCAGCGTTGCGACGGAACTGAACACTGAAGCTTTCTTT
>once|TRBJ2-7|TRBV7-2|-
CASSQLDEQYF
TGTGCCAGCAGCCAGCTGGACGAGCAGTACTTC
>-|TRBJ2-5|TRBV6-6|-
CASSPGPEQYF
TGTGCCAGCAGCCCCGGACCGGAGCAGTACTTC
>-|TRBJ1-6|TRBV7-9|-
CASSLGDSPLHF
TGTGCCAGCAGCTTGGGGGATTCACCCCTCCACTTT
>-|TRBJ2-2|TRBV14|-
CASSQEGILWRASGELFF
TGTGCCAGCAGCCAAGAGGGAATCTTGTGGCGGGCTTCCGGGGAGCTGTTTTTT
>-|TRBJ2-6|TRBV18|TRBD1
CASSPPASGRGSPGANVLTF
TGTGCCAGCTCACCACCGGCTTCAGGCAGGGGGAGCCCTGGGGCCAACGTCCTGACTTTC
>-|TRBJ2-1|TRBV27|-
CASSGRGDEQFF
TGTGCCAGCAGTGGGCGCGGCGATGAGCAGTTCTTC
>-|TRBJ2-3|TRBV2|TRBD2
CASRTSAGGDTQYF
TGTGCCAGCAGAACTAGCGCAGGTGGAGATACGCAGTATTTT
>-|TRBJ2-1|TRBV5-5|-
CASSWDAPLYNEQFF
TGTGCCAGCAGCTGGGACGCCCCATTATACAATGAGCAGTTCTTC
>-|TRBJ2-2|TRBV11-2|TRBD2
CASSLDGLAANTGELFF
TGTGCCAGCAGCTTAGATGGTCTAGCGGCGAACACCGGGGAGCTGTTTTTT
>-|TRBJ2-7|TRBV7-9|-
CASSLGLSSYEQYF
TGTGCCAGCAGCTTAGGGCTAAGTTCCTACGAGCAGTACTTC
>-|TRBJ2-3|TRBV29-1|-
CSGGASTDTQYF
TGCAGCGGTGGGGCTAGCACAGATACGCAGTATTTT